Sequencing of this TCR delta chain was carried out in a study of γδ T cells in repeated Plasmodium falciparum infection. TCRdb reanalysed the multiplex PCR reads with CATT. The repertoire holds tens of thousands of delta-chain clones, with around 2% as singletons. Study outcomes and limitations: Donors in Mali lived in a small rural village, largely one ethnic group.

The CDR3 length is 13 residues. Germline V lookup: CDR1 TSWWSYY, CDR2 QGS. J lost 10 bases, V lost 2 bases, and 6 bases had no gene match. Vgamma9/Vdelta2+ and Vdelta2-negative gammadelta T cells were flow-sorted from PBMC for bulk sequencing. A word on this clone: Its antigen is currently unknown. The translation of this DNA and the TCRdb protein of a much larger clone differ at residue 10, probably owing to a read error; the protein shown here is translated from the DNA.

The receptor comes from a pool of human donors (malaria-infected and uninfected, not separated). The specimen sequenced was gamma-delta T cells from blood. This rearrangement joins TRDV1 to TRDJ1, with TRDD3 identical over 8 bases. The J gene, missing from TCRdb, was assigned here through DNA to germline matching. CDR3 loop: CALGEYVWGRLIF. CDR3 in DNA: TGTGCTCTTGGGGAATACGTCTGGGGGAGACTCATCTTT.